The next 10 T cell receptor beta chains were all read from a single sample in a study of molecular identifiers for immune sequencing clone quantification. MiXCR, applied by TCRdb to the PCR reads, yields one record per CDR3 protein. The data hold 20,000 to 30,000 distinct CDR3 sequences, with roughly 18% observed a single time. The sample was naive CD8+ T cells from blood, with Jurkat cell RNA spiked in. Specified subset: FACS-sorted CD8+CD4-CCR7+CD45RA+ naive T cells. The receptors were gathered from a human donor in good health. Some libraries in this study had Jurkat cell RNA spiked in.

In its sample, this clonotype was seen a few times. A much larger clone differs from this one at a single base, so this may be a read error. This chain connects TRBV6-5 to TRBJ2-7; 10 bases fit TRBD2. CDR3 length: 15 residues. With 11 bases clipped from V and 6 bases from J, the junction kept 16 bases outside the gene matches. The germline CDR1 and CDR2 sequences are MNHEY and SVGAGI. CDR3 sequence reads: CAGGPAGGLCGEQYF. The CDR3 bases are TGTGCCGGGGGACCAGCGGGAGGGTTATGTGGCGAGCAGTACTTC.

By frequency in the sample, this clonotype is medium-sized. The chain joins TRBV20-1 to TRBJ2-7; D possibly matches TRBD1 or TRBD2 (6 bases each). Germline CDR1 DFQATT, CDR2 SNEGSKA (reference sequence). CDR3 length equals 15 residues. V shed 3 bases and J shed 7 bases, with 22 bases lying between them. CDR3 sequence: CSASRVGGGSREQYF. In DNA, the CDR3 is TGCAGTGCTAGTCGGGTTGGAGGGGGGTCGCGGGAGCAGTACTTC.

The rearrangement joins TRBV9 to TRBJ2-1; 7 bases match TRBD1. Germline CDR1 reads SGDLS; CDR2 reads YYNGEE. Losses at the gene ends were 3 bases for V and 3 bases for J; bases not matched to a gene: 6. The CDR3 loop spans 15 amino acids. DNA for the CDR3: TGTGCCAGCAGCGCAGGGGGTGCTAACTACAATGAGCAGTTCTTC. Translated: CASSAGGANYNEQFF.

In its sample, this clonotype was seen many times. V is TRBV29-1 and J is TRBJ1-3; D call uncertain. The length of the CDR3 is 14 residues. Germline assignment: CDR1 SQVTM and CDR2 ANQGSEA. V lost 3 bases, J lost 2 bases, and 11 bases lay in between. In DNA, the CDR3 is TGCAGCGTTGAGCTCGTCCAAACTGGAAACACCATATATTTT. It is translated as CSVELVQTGNTIYF.

This chain joins TRBV6-5 and TRBJ2-7, with 11 bases fitting TRBD2. The CDR3 consists of 15 residues. CDR1 and CDR2 from the germline V gene are MNHEY and SVGAGI. Unmatched junction bases numbered 4, after V lost 3 bases and J lost 3 bases. In nucleotides, the CDR3 is TGTGCCAGCAGTTATGGTCTAGCGGGAGGCTACGAGCAGTACTTC. Its protein is CASSYGLAGGYEQYF.

The V and J genes are TRBV12-3 or TRBV12-4 and TRBJ2-7; D is unclear. V was trimmed by 6 bases and J by 5 bases, leaving 11 bases between them. CDR3 length: 12 residues. CDR3 loop: CASSLIPDEQYF. The DNA of the CDR3 is TGTGCCAGCAGCCTCATCCCGGACGAGCAGTACTTC.

Points on this clonotype: A single base separates this from a much larger clone, so it may be a read error. The chain uses TRBV29-1 and TRBJ2-1; TRBD1 agrees at 9 bases. The germline gives CDR1 SQVTM, CDR2 ANQGSEA. CDR3 length equals 15 residues. The CDR3 spells CSGWTGDGRGNERFF. The DNA of the CDR3 is TGCAGCGGTTGGACAGGGGACGGCCGAGGAAATGAGCGGTTCTTC.

This clonotype rates as medium-sized. The J gene is TRBJ2-3, the V gene TRBV5-1, with 9 bases lining up with TRBD1. Losses at the gene ends were 9 bases for V and 6 bases for J; bases not matched to a gene: 8. The CDR3 is 13 amino acids. Germline CDR1 reads SGHRS; CDR2 reads YFSETQ. The CDR3: CATRTGASDTQYF. DNA of the CDR3: TGCGCCACCCGGACAGGGGCATCGGATACGCAGTATTTT. The whole variable domain, filled in from reference TRBV5-1 and TRBJ2-3, reads KAGVTQTPRYLIKTRGQQVTLSCSPISGHRSVSWYQQTPGQGLQFLFEYFSETQRNKGNFPGRFSGRQFSNSRSEMNVSTLELGDSALYLCATRTGASDTQYFGPGTRLTVL.

This clonotype was seen repeatedly, ten times or more. J is TRBJ2-3 and V is TRBV20-1; no clear D gene. Germline V lookup: CDR1 DFQATT, CDR2 SNEGSKA (reference sequence). This CDR3 spans 15 amino acids. Trimming removed 0 bases from V and 1 base from J, with 11 bases in between. CDR3 in amino acids: CSARDGWDGTDTQYF. CDR3 sequence (DNA): TGCAGTGCTAGAGATGGTTGGGATGGCACAGATACGCAGTATTTT.

In the case of this clonotype: No conserved phenylalanine or tryptophan is present at the end of the CDR3, so a read error is the likely explanation. The rearrangement uses TRBV4-3 and TRBJ2-3; 8 bases match TRBD2. Germline CDR1 reads LGHNA; CDR2 reads YSLEER. The CDR3 has 16 residues. The CDR3 spells CASGQDGSGRTDTQYL. In DNA, the CDR3 is TGCGCCAGCGGCCAAGATGGAAGCGGGAGAACAGATACGCAGTATCTT.